This is a list of T cell receptor beta chains from one sample in a study of Graves' ophthalmopathy and Graves' hyperthyroidism. TCRdb redid the calling of the multiplex PCR reads with MiXCR, one entry per CDR3 protein. Here the sample spans roughly 700,000 distinct CDR3 sequences, roughly 41% being singletons. Sequencing was done on a sample of peripheral blood. The source of these receptors is an adult man with Graves' ophthalmopathy. Each CDR3 is given with its conserved first and last residue. A D gene is named only where the DNA matches it firmly. Some rows mark clone size as missing; the rest say once, few, many or name a class of expanded clone.

cdr3_length	d_call	v_call	j_call	clone_size	cdr3_aa	cdr3_nt
15	.	TRBV9	TRBJ1-2	.	CASSVESESTYGYTF	TGTGCCAGCAGCGTAGAGTCAGAATCTACCTATGGCTACACCTTC
14	TRBD2	TRBV29-1	TRBJ2-5	.	CSVGTSGTGETQYF	TGCAGCGTCGGGACTAGCGGGACCGGGGAGACCCAGTACTTC
15	TRBD1	TRBV25-1	TRBJ1-6	.	CASSAHTGGVSPLHF	TGTGCCAGCAGTGCACACACAGGGGGCGTTTCACCCCTCCACTTT
13	.	TRBV25-1	TRBJ1-2	.	CAWSVRRQGGYTF	TGTGCCTGGAGTGTTCGTCGTCAGGGCGGCTACACCTTC
14	.	TRBV12-3/TRBV12-4	TRBJ2-5	.	CASTHQGFRETQYF	TGTGCCAGCACCCACCAGGGTTTTAGGGAGACCCAGTACTTC
16	.	TRBV19	TRBJ1-1	.	CASSIVSASRAAEAFF	TGTGCCAGTAGTATAGTGTCTGCCTCTAGGGCCGCTGAAGCTTTCTTT
13	TRBD1	TRBV10-3	TRBJ1-3	many	CAISGTGGNTIYF	TGTGCCATCAGCGGGACAGGGGGTAACACCATATATTTT
14	TRBD1	TRBV15	TRBJ1-2	once	CATSTAGTDYGYTF	TGTGCCACCAGCACGGCCGGGACAGACTATGGCTACACCTTC
16	TRBD1	TRBV7-9	TRBJ1-6	many	CASSLGIDRDNSPLHF	TGTGCCAGCAGCTTAGGCATAGACAGGGATAATTCACCCCTCCACTTT
9	.	TRBV2	TRBJ1-5	.	CASSGRGHF	TGTGCCAGCAGTGGTAGGGGGCATTTT
15	TRBD1	TRBV20-1	TRBJ2-7	.	CSASARGTGIYEQYF	TGCAGTGCTAGTGCCAGAGGGACAGGGATCTACGAGCAGTACTTC
14	.	TRBV29-1	TRBJ2-7	many	CSVEAGPTIDEQYF	TGCAGCGTTGAGGCGGGCCCCACAATTGACGAGCAGTACTTC
16	.	TRBV7-9	TRBJ1-3	many	CASSPAVGLLGNTIYF	TGTGCCAGCAGCCCTGCCGTCGGACTCCTTGGAAACACCATATATTTT
14	.	TRBV28	TRBJ1-5	few	CASSLTGRPRPQHF	TGTGCCAGCAGTCTAACAGGGAGGCCGAGGCCCCAGCATTTT
14	TRBD1	TRBV29-1	TRBJ1-1	.	CSAEGGQGNTEAFF	TGCAGCGCCGAGGGGGGACAGGGGAACACTGAAGCTTTCTTT
17	.	TRBV15	TRBJ1-1	.	CATSRSLTPGGNVEAFF	TGTGCCACCAGCAGATCCCTCACCCCGGGGGGGAATGTTGAAGCTTTCTTT
13	TRBD1	TRBV9	TRBJ1-1	few	CASSSTGYPEAFF	TGTGCCAGCAGCTCGACAGGGTACCCTGAAGCTTTCTTT
15	TRBD1	TRBV15	TRBJ1-5	many	CATSQWTGGNQPQHF	TGTGCCACCAGCCAGTGGACAGGGGGGAATCAGCCCCAGCATTTT
14	TRBD1	TRBV6-4	TRBJ1-2	many	CASSDVTGNYGYTF	TGTGCCAGCAGTGACGTGACAGGGAACTATGGCTACACCTTC
15	.	TRBV15	TRBJ2-1	.	CATSRANGQGNEQFF	TGTGCCACCAGCAGAGCGAACGGCCAAGGGAATGAGCAGTTCTTC
15	TRBD2	TRBV5-1	TRBJ2-7	once	CASSQDWTSGYEQYF	TGCGCCAGCAGCCAAGACTGGACTAGCGGATACGAGCAGTACTTC
12	.	TRBV29-1	TRBJ1-4	.	CSPTILNEKLFF	TGCAGCCCAACAATTCTTAATGAAAAACTGTTTTTT
13	TRBD2	TRBV2	TRBJ2-7	many	CASHQRGIYEQYF	TGTGCCAGCCATCAGCGGGGGATCTACGAGCAGTACTTC
15	.	TRBV5-8	TRBJ1-3	.	CASSGGSGGGNTIYF	TGTGCCAGCAGCGGGGGGAGCGGCGGTGGAAACACCATATATTTT
15	.	TRBV2	TRBJ1-1	.	CASSQEGWRYSEAFF	TGTGCCAGCAGCCAAGAGGGTTGGAGATACAGTGAAGCTTTCTTT
14	.	TRBV2	TRBJ1-5	many	CASSEGRANQPQHF	TGTGCCAGCAGTGAGGGCAGGGCCAATCAGCCCCAGCATTTT
14	.	TRBV7-9	TRBJ2-7	.	CASSFRAQVDEQYF	TGTGCCAGCAGCTTTAGGGCCCAGGTGGACGAGCAGTACTTC
14	TRBD2	TRBV5-1	TRBJ2-7	many	CASSTGLVRSQQYF	TGCGCCAGCAGCACCGGACTAGTTCGTTCGCAGCAGTACTTC
14	.	TRBV5-1	TRBJ1-2	few	CASSPGTRNYGYTF	TGCGCCAGCAGCCCTGGGACTAGGAACTATGGCTACACCTTC
16	TRBD1	TRBV19	TRBJ2-2	few	CASSYRQGANTGELFF	TGTGCCAGCAGTTACCGACAGGGTGCGAACACCGGGGAGCTGTTTTTT
17	.	TRBV20-1	TRBJ1-5	.	CSARVSRASGREETQHF	TGCAGTGCTAGAGTCTCCCGGGCTAGCGGGAGGGAAGAGACCCAGCATTTT
14	.	TRBV29-1	TRBJ2-7	.	CSVQTGNNLAEQYF	TGCAGCGTTCAGACCGGGAATAATCTCGCCGAGCAGTACTTC
13	.	TRBV12-3/TRBV12-4	TRBJ1-1	few	CASSTGLYTEAFF	TGTGCCAGCAGTACCGGACTGTACACTGAAGCTTTCTTT
13	.	TRBV12-3/TRBV12-4	TRBJ1-1	few	CASSFVEGWGAFF	TGTGCCAGCAGTTTTGTCGAGGGGTGGGGGGCTTTCTTT
13	.	TRBV12-3/TRBV12-4	TRBJ2-7	few	CASSLKEGIEQYF	TGTGCCAGCAGTTTAAAAGAGGGGATCGAGCAGTACTTC
11	.	TRBV12-3/TRBV12-4	TRBJ2-7	many	CASGITYEQYF	TGTGCCAGCGGGATCACGTACGAGCAGTACTTC
19	TRBD1	TRBV9	TRBJ1-6	few	CASSAASGQGRLFGSPLHF	TGTGCCAGCAGCGCAGCCTCGGGACAGGGTAGGCTTTTCGGTTCACCCCTCCACTTT
13	.	TRBV6-6	TRBJ2-5	.	CASSPRPWETQYF	TGTGCCAGCAGCCCCCGACCTTGGGAGACCCAGTACTTC
14	.	TRBV7-9	TRBJ1-1	.	CASSFSSGNTEAFF	TGTGCCAGCAGCTTCTCCTCGGGGAACACTGAAGCTTTCTTT
15	.	TRBV7-9	TRBJ1-5	.	CASSLGGMGNQPQHF	TGTGCCAGCAGCTTAGGAGGTATGGGCAATCAGCCCCAGCATTTT
14	.	TRBV4-2	TRBJ2-7	few	CASSQGPPASEQYF	TGTGCCAGCAGCCAAGGACCACCGGCAAGCGAGCAGTACTTC
13	.	TRBV2	TRBJ1-5	many	CASKTDSNQPQHF	TGTGCCAGCAAGACCGATAGCAATCAGCCCCAGCATTTT